This T cell receptor beta chain comes out of a study of blood T cell repertoires in COVID-19. Study details: Sites in the United States, Italy and Spain provided acute and convalescent COVID-19 samples. The cDNA or gDNA used as material had been derived from T cells, B-cell-depleted T cells, or PBMCs.

Trimming removed 3 bases from V and 0 bases from J; junction bases left unmatched: 6. This CDR3 has 17 residues. Germline loops: CDR1 SEHNR, CDR2 FQNEAQ (reference sequence). Per the original data handling: Amplification from reference gene primers served as the basis for estimated nucleated cell counts. Repertoires were generated with immunoSEQ multiplex PCR, while TCRdb's copy carries only in-frame clones and drops some. V and J calls plus clone size are reproduced from that table; the DNA served to infer D and trimming. The sample has around 180,000 clones; 88% are singletons. Sequencing was carried out using peripheral blood. This receptor was obtained from a man aged 60 to 69 with acute or convalescent COVID-19. This chain uses TRBV7-9 with TRBJ2-3, with 10 bases aligning to TRBD2. CDR3 sequence (DNA): TGTGCCAGCAGCTTCCCAGCGGGAGGGCTTAGCACAGATACGCAGTATTTT. Translated, it gives CASSFPAGGLSTDTQYF.